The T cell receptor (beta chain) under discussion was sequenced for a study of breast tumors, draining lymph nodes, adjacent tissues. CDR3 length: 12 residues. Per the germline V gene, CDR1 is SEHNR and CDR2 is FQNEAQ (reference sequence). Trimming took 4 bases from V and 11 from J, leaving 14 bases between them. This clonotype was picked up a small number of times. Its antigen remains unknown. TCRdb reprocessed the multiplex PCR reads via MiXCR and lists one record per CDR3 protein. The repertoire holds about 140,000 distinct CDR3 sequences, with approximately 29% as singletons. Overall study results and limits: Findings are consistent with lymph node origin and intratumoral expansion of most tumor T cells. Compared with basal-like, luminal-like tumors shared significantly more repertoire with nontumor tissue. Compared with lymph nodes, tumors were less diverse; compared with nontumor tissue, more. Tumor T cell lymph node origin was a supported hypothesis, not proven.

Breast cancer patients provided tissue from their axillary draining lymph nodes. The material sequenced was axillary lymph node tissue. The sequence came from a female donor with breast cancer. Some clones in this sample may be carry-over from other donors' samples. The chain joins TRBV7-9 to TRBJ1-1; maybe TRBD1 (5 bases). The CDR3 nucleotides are TGTGCCAGCAGCTCTTGGGGGTCGGATGCTTTCTTT. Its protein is CASSSWGSDAFF.